This entry lists 3 T cell receptor beta chains sequenced from one sample in a study of blood T cell repertoires in COVID-19. The protocol was immunoSEQ multiplex PCR, while the TCRdb copy is restricted to in-frame clones and leaves out a portion. The sample gives some 120,000 clones, about 92% of which show up once; approximately 4.6% is in the top ten. Sequenced: peripheral blood. These receptors all stem from a man in his fifties or sixties with COVID-19, enrolled during active disease.

The V gene is TRBV28, the J gene TRBJ1-4; D gene unclear. Trimming cost V 6 bases and J 3 bases, with 11 bases left between them. This CDR3 is 14 amino acids long. The germline V gene encodes CDR1 MDHEN and CDR2 SYDVKM. The CDR3, as DNA: TGTGCCAGCAGCCGGGTCTTTCCTAATGAAAAACTGTTTTTT. This encodes CASSRVFPNEKLFF.

The chain carries TRBV27 and TRBJ1-2; 7 nucleotides agree with TRBD1. Losses at the gene ends were 3 bases for V and 2 bases for J; bases not matched to a gene: 18. The CDR3 contains 19 residues. The V gene's germline CDR1 is MNHEY and CDR2 SMNVEV (reference sequence). The CDR3 loop is CASSLGRGSPKPDNYGYTF. The DNA for the CDR3 is TGTGCCAGCAGTTTGGGCAGGGGGAGTCCCAAACCAGACAACTATGGCTACACCTTC.

This chain uses TRBV30 with TRBJ1-1; D not resolved. CDR3 size: 15 residues. Germline V gene lookup returns CDR1 GTSNPN and CDR2 SVGIG (reference sequence). V lost 4 bases and J lost 0, with 15 bases in between. The DNA of the CDR3 is TGTGCCTGGAAGTGGCACAGCCAGATGAACACTGAAGCTTTCTTT. It encodes CAWKWHSQMNTEAFF.